Listed below are T cell receptor beta chains from one sample, sequenced in a study of blood T cell repertoires in COVID-19. The repertoire was sequenced with immunoSEQ multiplex PCR; TCRdb's copy has only in-frame clones and lacks some. Found here are about 140,000 clones, around four fifths of them singletons; the top ten hold 3.4%. Sequenced material: PBMCs or T cells enriched from blood (not recorded which). The origin of the receptors is a woman aged 45-65 years with acute COVID-19. CDR3s include the opening cysteine and the closing phenylalanine or tryptophan. A D gene is named only where the DNA matches it firmly. Only some rows state a clone size, as once, few, many or a class for expanded clones.

abundance,j_gene,v_gene,d_gene,CDR3aa,CDR3nt
NA,TRBJ1-2,TRBV5-1,NA,CASSPMRSNYGYTF,TGCGCCAGCAGCCCCATGCGGTCTAACTATGGCTACACCTTC
NA,TRBJ1-5,TRBV30,TRBD1,CAWSTGTANQPQHF,TGTGCCTGGAGCACCGGGACAGCAAATCAGCCCCAGCATTTT
NA,TRBJ2-3,TRBV28,TRBD2,CASRTRLAGRTDTQYF,TGTGCCAGCAGAACCCGACTAGCGGGGAGAACAGATACGCAGTATTTT
NA,TRBJ2-1,TRBV6-2/TRBV6-3,TRBD2,CASSYLLIPGLAGEQFF,TGTGCCAGCAGTTACTTGCTCATACCGGGACTAGCGGGTGAGCAGTTCTTC
NA,TRBJ1-2,TRBV12-3/TRBV12-4,TRBD1,CASRRTGDFGYTF,TGTGCCAGCAGACGGACAGGGGATTTTGGCTACACCTTC
NA,TRBJ2-7,TRBV29-1,TRBD2,CSVTSGGAREQYF,TGCAGCGTCACTAGCGGGGGGGCCCGGGAGCAGTACTTC
NA,TRBJ1-2,TRBV19,NA,CASKGGGDVIGYTF,TGTGCCAGTAAGGGGGGAGGGGATGTAATTGGCTACACCTTC
NA,TRBJ1-2,TRBV28,NA,CASGPNNYGYTF,TGTGCCAGTGGCCCAAATAACTATGGCTACACCTTC
NA,TRBJ2-2,TRBV5-1,TRBD2,CASSSGLATIGDGELFF,TGCGCCAGCAGCTCGGGACTAGCGACCATAGGGGACGGGGAGCTGTTTTTT
once,TRBJ2-7,TRBV5-5,NA,CASSLGWASEQYF,TGTGCCAGCAGCTTGGGATGGGCGAGCGAGCAGTACTTC
NA,TRBJ1-1,TRBV25-1,NA,CASSELGRTEAFF,TGTGCCAGCAGTGAATTGGGGCGCACTGAAGCTTTCTTT
NA,TRBJ2-5,TRBV4-3,TRBD2,CASSPGGGREETQYF,TGCGCCAGCAGCCCGGGGGGAGGAAGGGAAGAGACCCAGTACTTC
NA,TRBJ1-2,TRBV7-9,NA,CASSSPDRVYGYTF,TGTGCCAGCAGCTCTCCGGACAGAGTGTATGGCTACACCTTC
NA,TRBJ1-6,TRBV11-3,NA,CASSRSPGQGISPLHF,TGTGCCAGCAGCCGATCGCCGGGCCAGGGAATTTCACCCCTCCACTTT
NA,TRBJ2-1,TRBV2,NA,CASARLEGFLEQFF,TGTGCCAGCGCCAGACTAGAGGGATTTTTAGAGCAGTTCTTC
NA,TRBJ1-1,TRBV7-6,TRBD1,CASSSTGGNTEAFF,TGTGCCAGCAGCTCAACAGGGGGGAACACTGAAGCTTTCTTT
NA,TRBJ2-5,TRBV18,TRBD2,CASSPPRAGGGETQYF,TGTGCCAGCTCACCACCGAGAGCGGGAGGAGGTGAGACCCAGTACTTC
NA,TRBJ1-5,TRBV7-8,NA,CASSVRGRSNQPQHF,TGTGCCAGCAGCGTTAGGGGCAGGAGCAATCAGCCCCAGCATTTT
once,TRBJ2-1,TRBV7-8,NA,CASSHPPLTGAYNEQFF,TGTGCCAGCAGCCACCCGCCGCTAACGGGAGCCTACAATGAGCAGTTCTTC
NA,TRBJ2-1,TRBV10-3,TRBD2,CAISESGTTPENEQFF,TGTGCCATCAGTGAGAGCGGGACTACCCCAGAGAATGAGCAGTTCTTC
NA,TRBJ2-5,TRBV4-1,NA,CASSLSIVEETQYF,TGCGCCAGCAGCCTAAGTATAGTAGAAGAGACCCAGTACTTC
once,TRBJ2-1,TRBV6-1,TRBD2,CASSVAGTSGRSEQFF,TGTGCCAGCAGTGTAGCCGGGACTAGCGGGAGAAGTGAGCAGTTCTTC
NA,TRBJ1-5,TRBV10-3,TRBD1,CAISLTGGQPQHF,TGTGCCATCAGTCTTACAGGGGGTCAGCCCCAGCATTTT
NA,TRBJ1-5,TRBV24-1,NA,CATIEWSGHNQPQHF,TGTGCCACCATCGAATGGTCAGGGCACAATCAGCCCCAGCATTTT
NA,TRBJ1-5,TRBV5-8,NA,CASSFRRGGSNQPQHF,TGTGCCAGCAGCTTCCGCAGGGGTGGAAGCAATCAGCCCCAGCATTTT
few,TRBJ1-6,TRBV6-4,NA,CASSDGENSPLHF,TGTGCCAGCAGTGATGGGGAGAATTCACCCCTCCACTTT
NA,TRBJ1-2,TRBV28,NA,CASSSQVGSGYTF,TGTGCCAGCAGTTCCCAGGTGGGGAGTGGCTACACCTTC
NA,TRBJ2-5,TRBV27,NA,CASSLYGSETQYF,TGTGCCAGCAGTTTATACGGGAGCGAGACCCAGTACTTC
NA,TRBJ2-4,TRBV27,TRBD1,CASSPTGENIQYF,TGTGCCAGCAGCCCCACAGGGGAAAACATTCAGTACTTC
NA,TRBJ2-7,TRBV19,TRBD1,CASSPGTGPYEQYF,TGTGCCAGTAGTCCCGGGACAGGACCCTACGAGCAGTACTTC
NA,TRBJ1-1,TRBV2,TRBD1,CASKGRGLGNTEAFF,TGTGCCAGCAAGGGCAGGGGGCTGGGTAACACTGAAGCTTTCTTT
NA,TRBJ2-2,TRBV9,TRBD2,CASSDGLAGTGELFF,TGTGCCAGCAGCGACGGACTAGCGGGAACCGGGGAGCTGTTTTTT
NA,TRBJ2-1,TRBV9,TRBD2,CASSPGSGGPPYNEQFF,TGTGCCAGCTCCCCGGGTAGCGGGGGACCCCCCTACAATGAGCAGTTCTTC
NA,TRBJ2-1,TRBV7-8,TRBD2,CASSPGWQGSLAGGPIENEQFF,TGTGCCAGCAGCCCTGGTTGGCAGGGCAGCCTAGCGGGAGGGCCCATTGAGAATGAGCAGTTCTTC
NA,TRBJ2-1,TRBV19,TRBD2,CATASGSRNEQFF,TGTGCCACCGCTAGCGGGAGCAGAAATGAGCAGTTCTTC
NA,TRBJ1-3,TRBV7-8,TRBD1,CASRPPGTGKNTIYF,TGTGCCAGCAGGCCCCCCGGGACAGGGAAAAACACCATATATTTT
NA,TRBJ1-2,TRBV18,NA,CASSPEGRIDYGYTF,TGTGCCAGCTCACCAGAGGGCAGGATCGACTATGGCTACACCTTC
NA,TRBJ1-2,TRBV29-1,NA,CSVDPSGATYGYTF,TGCAGCGTTGACCCCTCTGGGGCTACCTATGGCTACACCTTC
NA,TRBJ2-1,TRBV28,TRBD2,CASSPGPAGDANEQFF,TGTGCCAGCAGTCCCGGTCCAGCGGGAGATGCCAATGAGCAGTTCTTC
few,TRBJ2-2,TRBV12-3/TRBV12-4,NA,CASTPSHTGELFF,TGTGCCAGCACCCCCTCCCACACCGGGGAGCTGTTTTTT
NA,TRBJ2-1,TRBV2,TRBD2,CASSTQTSYKAGSSGYNEQFF,TGTGCCAGCAGCACACAGACTAGTTATAAAGCGGGAAGTTCGGGGTACAATGAGCAGTTCTTC
NA,TRBJ1-2,TRBV5-1,NA,CASSLSTGNYGYTF,TGCGCCAGCAGCTTGTCCACAGGGAACTATGGCTACACCTTC
few,TRBJ1-1,TRBV9,NA,CASSPERGSPEAFF,TGTGCCAGCAGTCCAGAGCGGGGATCTCCTGAAGCTTTCTTT
once,TRBJ2-3,TRBV7-9,NA,CASSLAGTSTKLDTQYF,TGTGCCAGCAGCTTAGCCGGTACTAGCACCAAGCTGGATACGCAGTATTTT